Listed below are T cell receptor beta chains from one sample, sequenced in a study of CDR3 diversity in severe acne. TCRdb analysed the PCR reads with MiXCR anew, one entry per CDR3 protein. The sample gives about 100,000 distinct CDR3 sequences, roughly 51% of which show up once; around 12% is in the top ten. Material: blood. The receptors originated from a male donor with acne. Each CDR3 is given with its conserved first and last residue. The order of the fields is J gene, D gene, V gene, clone size, CDR3 protein, CDR3 DNA. D genes are given only for firm matches. The size entry is marked missing in some rows and otherwise reads once, few, many or a size class.

TRBJ1-2 | . | TRBV2 | . | CASSEALGGYTF | TGTGCCAGCAGTGAAGCGCTAGGTGGCTACACCTTC
TRBJ2-1 | . | TRBV2 | . | CTSQPGLSYNEQFF | TGTACCAGTCAGCCGGGACTCTCCTATAATGAGCAGTTCTTC
TRBJ2-7 | TRBD1 | TRBV29-1 | . | CSVEAQGSEQYF | TGCAGCGTTGAGGCACAGGGGAGCGAGCAGTACTTC
TRBJ2-7 | TRBD1 | TRBV19 | once | CASSIGQEAHEQYF | TGTGCCAGTAGTATTGGACAGGAAGCCCACGAGCAGTACTTC
TRBJ1-5 | TRBD1 | TRBV24-1 | many | CATRPGQGGNQPQHF | TGTGCCACCAGACCGGGACAGGGGGGCAATCAGCCCCAGCATTTT
TRBJ2-7 | . | TRBV7-2 | . | CASSLKDGVDEQF | TGTGCCAGCAGCTTAAAGGACGGGGTCGATGAGCAGTTC
TRBJ2-7 | . | TRBV19 | . | CASSIDYREDEQYF | TGTGCCAGTAGTATAGATTACAGGGAAGACGAGCAGTACTTC
TRBJ2-1 | . | TRBV19 | many | CASQAAHYNEQFF | TGTGCCAGCCAAGCAGCCCACTACAATGAGCAGTTCTTC
TRBJ1-5 | . | TRBV20-1 | . | CSAKYEQPQHF | TGCAGTGCTAAATACGAGCAGCCCCAGCATTTT
TRBJ1-6 | . | TRBV18 | . | CASSPREQKTYNSPLHF | TGTGCCAGCTCACCTAGGGAACAGAAAACCTATAATTCACCCCTCCACTTT
TRBJ2-1 | . | TRBV28 | . | CASSFPNNEQFF | TGTGCCAGCAGTTTTCCCAACAATGAGCAGTTCTTC
TRBJ2-2 | . | TRBV28 | . | CASSSGQATGELFF | TGTGCCAGCAGTTCCGGACAAGCTACCGGGGAGCTGTTTTTT
TRBJ1-2 | . | TRBV6-1 | many | CASKDWQAYGYTF | TGTGCCAGTAAAGATTGGCAGGCCTATGGCTACACCTTC
TRBJ1-2 | . | TRBV5-6 | many | CASSLGQASYGYTF | TGTGCCAGCAGCTTGGGACAGGCGAGCTATGGCTACACCTTC
TRBJ2-3 | . | TRBV12-3/TRBV12-4 | . | CASSYSSQGGSADTQYF | TGTGCCAGCAGTTACTCCTCTCAGGGGGGATCGGCAGATACGCAGTATTTT
TRBJ2-7 | . | TRBV7-2 | few | CASSLASGGKQYF | TGTGCCAGCAGCTTAGCTTCAGGTGGCAAGCAGTACTTC
TRBJ2-3 | TRBD2 | TRBV7-9 | few | CASSIAGGEHLTGTQYF | TGTGCCAGCAGCATTGCCGGGGGGGAACACCTCACGGGTACGCAGTATTTT
TRBJ2-7 | TRBD2 | TRBV15 | . | CATSRPSSGNYEQYF | TGTGCCACCAGCAGACCATCTAGCGGCAACTACGAGCAGTACTTC
TRBJ2-7 | . | TRBV11-1 | many | CASSSTGTFYEQYF | TGTGCCAGCAGCTCGACCGGGACTTTCTACGAGCAGTACTTC
TRBJ2-7 | TRBD2 | TRBV7-2 | . | CASSLGLAGGVAYEQYF | TGTGCCAGCAGCCTCGGACTAGCGGGAGGTGTCGCGTACGAGCAGTACTTC
TRBJ2-3 | . | TRBV29-1 | many | CSVEWVGTYKADTQYF | TGCAGCGTTGAGTGGGTGGGCACCTACAAGGCAGATACGCAGTATTTT
TRBJ1-1 | . | TRBV7-3 | few | CASSPAEAFF | TGTGCCAGCAGCCCTGCTGAAGCTTTCTTT